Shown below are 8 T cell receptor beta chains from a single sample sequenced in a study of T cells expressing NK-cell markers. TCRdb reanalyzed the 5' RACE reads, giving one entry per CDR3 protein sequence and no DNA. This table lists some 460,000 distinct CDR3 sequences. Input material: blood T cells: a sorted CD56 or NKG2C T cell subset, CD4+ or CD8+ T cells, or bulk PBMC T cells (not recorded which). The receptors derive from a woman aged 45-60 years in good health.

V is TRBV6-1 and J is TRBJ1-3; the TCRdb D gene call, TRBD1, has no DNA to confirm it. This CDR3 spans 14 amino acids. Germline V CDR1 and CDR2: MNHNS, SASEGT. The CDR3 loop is CASRAGTGGNTIYF.

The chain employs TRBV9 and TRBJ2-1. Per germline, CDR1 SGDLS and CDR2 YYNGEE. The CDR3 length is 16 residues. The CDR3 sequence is CASSVAPGEAYNEQFF.

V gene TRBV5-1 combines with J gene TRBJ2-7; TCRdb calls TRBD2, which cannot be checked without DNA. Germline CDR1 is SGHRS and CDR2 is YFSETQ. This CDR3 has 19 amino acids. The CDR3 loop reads CASSPHSGLAGGGSGEQYF.

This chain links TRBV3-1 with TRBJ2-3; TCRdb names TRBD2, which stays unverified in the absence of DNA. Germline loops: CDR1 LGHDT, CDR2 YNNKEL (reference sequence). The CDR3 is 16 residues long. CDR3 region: CASSQGGAGVTDTQYF.

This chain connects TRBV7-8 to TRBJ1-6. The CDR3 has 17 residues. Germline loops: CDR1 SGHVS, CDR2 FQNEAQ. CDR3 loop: CASSPLPGNIYNSPLHF.

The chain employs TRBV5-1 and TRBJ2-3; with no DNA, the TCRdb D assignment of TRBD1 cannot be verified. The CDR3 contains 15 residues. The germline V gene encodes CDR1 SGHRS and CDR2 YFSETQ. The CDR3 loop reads CASSSQTVSTDTQYF.

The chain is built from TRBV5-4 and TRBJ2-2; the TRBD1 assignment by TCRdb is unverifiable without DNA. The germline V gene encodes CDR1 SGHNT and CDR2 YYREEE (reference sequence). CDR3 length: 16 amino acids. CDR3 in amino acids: CASSSTQGARTGELFF.

The CDR3 sequence is CSARDQGREGSREQYF. The chain carries TRBV20-1 and TRBJ2-7; TCRdb proposes TRBD2, but this gene call is untestable without DNA. The V gene's germline CDR1 is DFQATT and CDR2 SNEGSKA (reference sequence). The CDR3 covers 16 residues.